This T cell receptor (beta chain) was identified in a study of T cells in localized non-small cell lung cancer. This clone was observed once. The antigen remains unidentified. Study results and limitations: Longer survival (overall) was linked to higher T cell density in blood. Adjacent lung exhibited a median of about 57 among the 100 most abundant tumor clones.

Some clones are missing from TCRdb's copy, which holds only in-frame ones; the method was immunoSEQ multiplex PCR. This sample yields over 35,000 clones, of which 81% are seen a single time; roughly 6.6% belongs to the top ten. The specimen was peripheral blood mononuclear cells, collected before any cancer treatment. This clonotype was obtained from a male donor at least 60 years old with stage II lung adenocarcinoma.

CDR3 in DNA: TGCAGCGTTGGGGGAGGGATCTACGAGCAGTACTTC. It encodes CSVGGGIYEQYF. This chain links TRBV29-1 with TRBJ2-7; 7 bases align to TRBD2. The CDR3 length is 12 residues. CDR1 is SQVTM and CDR2 is ANQGSEA in the germline V gene. V was clipped by 4 bases and J by 3 bases; unmatched bases: 3.